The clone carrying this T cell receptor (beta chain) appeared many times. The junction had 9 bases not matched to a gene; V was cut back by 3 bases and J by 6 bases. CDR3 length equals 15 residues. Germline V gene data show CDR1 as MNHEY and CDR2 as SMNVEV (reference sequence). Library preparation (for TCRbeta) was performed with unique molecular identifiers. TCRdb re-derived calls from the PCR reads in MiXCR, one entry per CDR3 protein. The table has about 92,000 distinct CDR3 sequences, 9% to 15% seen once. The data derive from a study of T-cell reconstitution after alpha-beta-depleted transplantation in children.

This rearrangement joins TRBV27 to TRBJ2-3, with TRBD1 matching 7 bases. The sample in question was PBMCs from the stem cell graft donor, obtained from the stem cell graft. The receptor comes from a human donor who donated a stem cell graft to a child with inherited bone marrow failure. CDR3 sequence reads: CASSFTGTEGDTQYF. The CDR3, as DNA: TGTGCCAGCAGTTTTACAGGGACAGAAGGGGATACGCAGTATTTT.